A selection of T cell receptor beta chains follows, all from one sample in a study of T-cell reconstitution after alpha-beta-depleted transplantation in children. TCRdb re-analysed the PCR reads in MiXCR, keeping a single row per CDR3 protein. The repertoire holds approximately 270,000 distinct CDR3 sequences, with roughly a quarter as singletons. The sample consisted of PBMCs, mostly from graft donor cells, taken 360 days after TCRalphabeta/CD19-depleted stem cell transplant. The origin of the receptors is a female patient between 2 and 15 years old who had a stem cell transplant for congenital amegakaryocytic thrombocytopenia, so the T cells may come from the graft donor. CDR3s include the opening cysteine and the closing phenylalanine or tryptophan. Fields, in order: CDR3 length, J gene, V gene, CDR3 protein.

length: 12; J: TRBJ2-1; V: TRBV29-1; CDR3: CSVTRHYNEQFF
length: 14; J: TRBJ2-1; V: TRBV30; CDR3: CAWSWDRGYNEQFF
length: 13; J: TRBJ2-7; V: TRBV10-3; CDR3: CATTQRAETEQYF
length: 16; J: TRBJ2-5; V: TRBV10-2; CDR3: CASSESSGGAEETQYF
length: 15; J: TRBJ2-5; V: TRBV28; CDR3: CASTPLGQFAETQYF
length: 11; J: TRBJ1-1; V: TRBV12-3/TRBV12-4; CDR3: CASTRQATTFF
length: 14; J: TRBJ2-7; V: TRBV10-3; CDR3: CAISESGIRYEQYF
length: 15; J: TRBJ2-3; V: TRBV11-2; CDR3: CASSSTGVPSDTQYF
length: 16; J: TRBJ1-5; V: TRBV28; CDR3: CASSQNREPYNQPQHF
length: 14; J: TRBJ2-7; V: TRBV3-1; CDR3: CASSHAALFREQYF
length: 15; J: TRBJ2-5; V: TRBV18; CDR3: CASSPSLAEQETQYF
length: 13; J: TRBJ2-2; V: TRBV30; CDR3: CALDRQNTGELFF
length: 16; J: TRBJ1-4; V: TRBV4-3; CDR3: CASSQDGFFTNEKLFF
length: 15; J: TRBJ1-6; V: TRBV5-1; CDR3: CASSLGRSPNSPLHF
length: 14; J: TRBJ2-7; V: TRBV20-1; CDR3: CSARAETTIYEQYF
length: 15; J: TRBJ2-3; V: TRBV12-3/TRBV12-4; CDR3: CASSTPRVGTDTQYF